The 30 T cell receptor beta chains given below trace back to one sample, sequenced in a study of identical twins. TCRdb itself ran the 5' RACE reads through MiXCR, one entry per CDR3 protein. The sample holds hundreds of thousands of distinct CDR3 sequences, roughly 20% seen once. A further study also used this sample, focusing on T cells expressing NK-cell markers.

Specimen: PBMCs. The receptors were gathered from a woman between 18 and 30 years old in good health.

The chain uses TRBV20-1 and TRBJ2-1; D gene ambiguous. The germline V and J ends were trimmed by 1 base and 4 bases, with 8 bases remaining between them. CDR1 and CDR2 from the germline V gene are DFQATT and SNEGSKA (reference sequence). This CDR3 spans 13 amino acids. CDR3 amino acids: CSARGGRYNEQFF. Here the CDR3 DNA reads TGCAGTGCTAGAGGGGGTAGATACAATGAGCAGTTCTTC.

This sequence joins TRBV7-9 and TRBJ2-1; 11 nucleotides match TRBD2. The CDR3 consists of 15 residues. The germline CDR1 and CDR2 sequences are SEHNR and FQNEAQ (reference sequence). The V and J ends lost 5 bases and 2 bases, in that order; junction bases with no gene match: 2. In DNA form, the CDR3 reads TGTGCCAGCAGCCATAGCGGGAGGGCCTACAATGAGCAGTTCTTC. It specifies CASSHSGRAYNEQFF.

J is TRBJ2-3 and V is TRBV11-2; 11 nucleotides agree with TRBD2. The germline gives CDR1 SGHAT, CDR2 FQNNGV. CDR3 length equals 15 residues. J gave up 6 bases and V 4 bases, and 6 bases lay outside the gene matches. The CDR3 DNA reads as TGTGCCAGCAGCTGGGGACTAGCGGATACGGATACGCAGTATTTT. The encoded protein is CASSWGLADTDTQYF.

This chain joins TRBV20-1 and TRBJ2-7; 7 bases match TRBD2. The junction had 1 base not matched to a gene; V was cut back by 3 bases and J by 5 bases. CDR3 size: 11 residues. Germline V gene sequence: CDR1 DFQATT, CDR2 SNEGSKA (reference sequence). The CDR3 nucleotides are TGCAGTGCTAGGGGAGGGGACGAGCAGTACGTC. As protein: CSARGGDEQYV.

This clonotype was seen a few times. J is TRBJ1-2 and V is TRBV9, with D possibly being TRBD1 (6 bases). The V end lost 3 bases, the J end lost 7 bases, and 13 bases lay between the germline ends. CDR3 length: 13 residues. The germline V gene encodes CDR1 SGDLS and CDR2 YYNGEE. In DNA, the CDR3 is TGTGCCAGCAGCGCTGGGGGGCGGATTGGCTACACCTTC. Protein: CASSAGGRIGYTF.

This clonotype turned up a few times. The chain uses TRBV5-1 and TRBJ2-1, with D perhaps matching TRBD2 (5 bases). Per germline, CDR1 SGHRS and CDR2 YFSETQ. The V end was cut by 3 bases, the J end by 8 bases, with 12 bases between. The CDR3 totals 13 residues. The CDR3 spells CASSWTAGDEQFF. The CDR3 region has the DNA TGCGCCAGCAGCTGGACTGCCGGCGATGAGCAGTTCTTC.

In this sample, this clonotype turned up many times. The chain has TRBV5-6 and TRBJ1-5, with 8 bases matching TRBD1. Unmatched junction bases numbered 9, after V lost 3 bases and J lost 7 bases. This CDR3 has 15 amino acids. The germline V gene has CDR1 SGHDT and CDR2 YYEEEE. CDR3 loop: CASSSSRTGNQPQHF. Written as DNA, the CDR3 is TGTGCCAGCAGCTCCTCACGGACAGGGAACCAGCCCCAGCATTTT.

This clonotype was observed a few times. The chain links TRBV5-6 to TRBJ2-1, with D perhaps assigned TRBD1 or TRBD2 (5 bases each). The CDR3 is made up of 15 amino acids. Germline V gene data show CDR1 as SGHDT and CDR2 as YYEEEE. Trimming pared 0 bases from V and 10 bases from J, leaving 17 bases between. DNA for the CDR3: TGTGCCAGCAGCTTGGGTACCCCTCGGGGACCCGAGCAGTTCTTC. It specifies CASSLGTPRGPEQFF.

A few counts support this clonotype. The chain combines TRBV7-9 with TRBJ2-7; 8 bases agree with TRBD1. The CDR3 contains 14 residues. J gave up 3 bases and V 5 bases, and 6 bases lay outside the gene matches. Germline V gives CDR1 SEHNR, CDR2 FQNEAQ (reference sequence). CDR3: CASSRGTGYYEQYF. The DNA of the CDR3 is TGTGCCAGCAGCAGGGGGACAGGTTACTACGAGCAGTACTTC.

Here the CDR3 DNA reads TGTGCCAGCAGCTTAAAGGGGGTCGTGAACACTGAAGCTTTCTTT. It specifies CASSLKGVVNTEAFF. The gene calls are TRBV7-3 and TRBJ1-1; D possibly corresponds to TRBD1 (6 bases). With 1 base removed from V and 0 bases from J, the gap between germline ends came to 9 bases. Germline-derived CDR1 and CDR2 are SGHTA and FQGTGA. There are 15 residues in the CDR3.

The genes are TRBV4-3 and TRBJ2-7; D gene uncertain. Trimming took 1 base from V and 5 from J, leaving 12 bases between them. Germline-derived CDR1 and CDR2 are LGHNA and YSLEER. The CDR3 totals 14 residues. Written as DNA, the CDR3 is TGCGCCAGCAGCCAAGCACCCGGGTTGGACGAGCAGTACTTC. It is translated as CASSQAPGLDEQYF.

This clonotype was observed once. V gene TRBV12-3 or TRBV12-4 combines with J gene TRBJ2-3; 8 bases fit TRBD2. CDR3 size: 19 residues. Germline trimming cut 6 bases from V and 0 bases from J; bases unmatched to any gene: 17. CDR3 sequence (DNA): TGTGCCAGCAGGACTTTCCTAGAGACTAGCGCCGCTAGCACAGATACGCAGTATTTT. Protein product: CASRTFLETSAASTDTQYF.

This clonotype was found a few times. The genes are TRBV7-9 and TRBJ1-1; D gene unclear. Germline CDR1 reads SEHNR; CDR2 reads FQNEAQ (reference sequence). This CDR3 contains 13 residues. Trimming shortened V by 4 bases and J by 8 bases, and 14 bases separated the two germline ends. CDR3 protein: CASSSAASAEAFF. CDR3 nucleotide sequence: TGTGCCAGCAGCTCCGCAGCGTCGGCCGAAGCTTTCTTT.

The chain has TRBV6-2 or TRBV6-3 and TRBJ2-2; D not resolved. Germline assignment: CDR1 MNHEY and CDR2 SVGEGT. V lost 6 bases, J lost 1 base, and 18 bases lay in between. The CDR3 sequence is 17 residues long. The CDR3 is CASSSFTGRKNTGELFF. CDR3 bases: TGTGCCAGCAGCTCCTTCACTGGGCGGAAGAACACCGGGGAGCTGTTTTTT.

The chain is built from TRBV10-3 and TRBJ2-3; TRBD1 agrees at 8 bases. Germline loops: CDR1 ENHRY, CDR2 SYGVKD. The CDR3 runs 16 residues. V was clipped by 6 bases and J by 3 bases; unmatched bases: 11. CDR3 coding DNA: TGTGCCATCAGAGAAAATGCAGGGGGCAGGACAGATACGCAGTATTTT. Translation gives CAIRENAGGRTDTQYF.

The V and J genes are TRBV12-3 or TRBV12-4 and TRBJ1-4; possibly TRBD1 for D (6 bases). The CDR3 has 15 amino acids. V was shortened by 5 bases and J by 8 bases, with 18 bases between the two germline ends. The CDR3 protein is CASSPRWGRREKLFF. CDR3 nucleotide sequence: TGTGCCAGCAGTCCCCGCTGGGGGCGAAGGGAAAAACTGTTTTTT.

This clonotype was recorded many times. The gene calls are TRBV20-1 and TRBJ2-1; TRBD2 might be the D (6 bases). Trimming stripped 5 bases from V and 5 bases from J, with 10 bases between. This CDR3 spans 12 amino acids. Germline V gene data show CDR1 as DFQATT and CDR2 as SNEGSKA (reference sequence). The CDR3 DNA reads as TGCAGTGCTCCGGGACTCCACAATGAGCAGTTCTTC. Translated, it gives CSAPGLHNEQFF.

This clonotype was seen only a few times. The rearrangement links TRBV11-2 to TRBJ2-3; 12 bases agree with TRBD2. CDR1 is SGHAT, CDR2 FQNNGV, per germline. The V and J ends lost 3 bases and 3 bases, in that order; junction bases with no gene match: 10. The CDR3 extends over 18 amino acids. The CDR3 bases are TGTGCCAGCAGCTTTCCACGTGGACTAGCGGGAAAGACAGATACGCAGTATTTT. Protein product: CASSFPRGLAGKTDTQYF. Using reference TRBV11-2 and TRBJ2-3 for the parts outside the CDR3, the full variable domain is EAGVAQSPRYKIIEKRQSVAFWCNPISGHATLYWYQQILGQGPKLLIQFQNNGVVDDSQLPKDRFSAERLKGVDSTLKIQPAKLEDSAVYLCASSFPRGLAGKTDTQYFGPGTRLTVL.

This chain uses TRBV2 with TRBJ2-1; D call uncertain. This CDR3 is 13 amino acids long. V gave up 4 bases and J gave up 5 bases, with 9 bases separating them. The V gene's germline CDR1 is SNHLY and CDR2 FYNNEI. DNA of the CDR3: TGTGCCAGCAGTGGGGCAGAAAACAATGAGCAGTTCTTC. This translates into CASSGAENNEQFF.

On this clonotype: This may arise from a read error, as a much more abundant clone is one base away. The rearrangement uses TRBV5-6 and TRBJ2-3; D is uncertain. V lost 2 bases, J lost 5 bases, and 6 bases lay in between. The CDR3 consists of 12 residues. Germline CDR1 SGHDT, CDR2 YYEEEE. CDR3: CASSFVLDTQYF. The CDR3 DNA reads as TGTGCCAGCAGCTTCGTCTTAGATACGCAGTATTTT.

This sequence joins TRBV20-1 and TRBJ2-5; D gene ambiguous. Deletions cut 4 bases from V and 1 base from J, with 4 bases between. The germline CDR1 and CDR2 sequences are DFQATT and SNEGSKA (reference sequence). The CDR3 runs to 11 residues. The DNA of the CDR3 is TGCAGTGCTAATCCCCAAGAGACCCAGTACTTC. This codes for CSANPQETQYF.

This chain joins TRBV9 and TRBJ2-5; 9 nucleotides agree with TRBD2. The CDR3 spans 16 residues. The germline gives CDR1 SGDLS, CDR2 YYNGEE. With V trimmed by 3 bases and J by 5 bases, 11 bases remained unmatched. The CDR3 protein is CASSGRYRREGETQYF. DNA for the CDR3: TGTGCCAGCAGCGGTCGGTATCGGCGGGAGGGTGAGACCCAGTACTTC.

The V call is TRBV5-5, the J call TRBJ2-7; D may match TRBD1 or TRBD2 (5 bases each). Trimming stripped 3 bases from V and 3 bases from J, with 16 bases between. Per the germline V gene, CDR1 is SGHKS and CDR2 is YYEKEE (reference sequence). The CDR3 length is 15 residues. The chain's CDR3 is CASSSPGTRFYEQYF. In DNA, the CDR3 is TGTGCCAGCAGCTCCCCCGGGACCCGATTCTACGAGCAGTACTTC.

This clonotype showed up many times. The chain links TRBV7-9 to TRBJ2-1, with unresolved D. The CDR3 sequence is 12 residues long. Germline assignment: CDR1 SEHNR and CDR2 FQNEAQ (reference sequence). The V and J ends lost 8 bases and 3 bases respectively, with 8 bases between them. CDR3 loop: CASQYYYNEQFF. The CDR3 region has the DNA TGTGCCAGCCAGTATTACTACAATGAGCAGTTCTTC.

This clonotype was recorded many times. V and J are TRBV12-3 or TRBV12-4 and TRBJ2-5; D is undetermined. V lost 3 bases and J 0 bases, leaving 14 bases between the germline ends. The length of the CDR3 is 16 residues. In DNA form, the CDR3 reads TGTGCCAGCAGTTTTAAGGCCCGGACGTACCAAGAGACCCAGTACTTC. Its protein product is CASSFKARTYQETQYF.

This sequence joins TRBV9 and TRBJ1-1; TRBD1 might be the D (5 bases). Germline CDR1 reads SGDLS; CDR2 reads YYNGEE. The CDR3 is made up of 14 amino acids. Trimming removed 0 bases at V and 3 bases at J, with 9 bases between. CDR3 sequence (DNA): TGTGCCAGCAGCGTAGGGGGGAGAGACACTGAAGCTTTCTTT. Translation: CASSVGGRDTEAFF. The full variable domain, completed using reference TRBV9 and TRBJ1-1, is DSGVTQTPKHLITATGQRVTLRCSPRSGDLSVYWYQQSLDQGLQFLIQYYNGEERAKGNILERFSAQQFPDLHSELNLSSLELGDSALYFCASSVGGRDTEAFFGQGTRLTVV.

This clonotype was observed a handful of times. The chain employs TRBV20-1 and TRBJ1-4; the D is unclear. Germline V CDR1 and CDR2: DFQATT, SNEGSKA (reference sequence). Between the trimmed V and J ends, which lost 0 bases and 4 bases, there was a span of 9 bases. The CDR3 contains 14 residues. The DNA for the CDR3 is TGCAGTGCTAGAGAGGGATTTGGTAATGAAAAACTGTTTTTT. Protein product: CSAREGFGNEKLFF.

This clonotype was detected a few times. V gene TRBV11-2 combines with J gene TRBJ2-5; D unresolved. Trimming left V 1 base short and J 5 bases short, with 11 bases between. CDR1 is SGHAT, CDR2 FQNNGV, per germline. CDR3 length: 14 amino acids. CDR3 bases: TGTGCCAGCAGCTTAGGTTTCGGATTGGAGACCCAGTACTTC. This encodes CASSLGFGLETQYF. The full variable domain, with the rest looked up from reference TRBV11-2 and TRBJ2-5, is EAGVAQSPRYKIIEKRQSVAFWCNPISGHATLYWYQQILGQGPKLLIQFQNNGVVDDSQLPKDRFSAERLKGVDSTLKIQPAKLEDSAVYLCASSLGFGLETQYFGPGTRLLVL.

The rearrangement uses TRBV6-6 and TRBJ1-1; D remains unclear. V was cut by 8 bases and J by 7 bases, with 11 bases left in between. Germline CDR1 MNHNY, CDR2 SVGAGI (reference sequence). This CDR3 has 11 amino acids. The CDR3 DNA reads TGTGCCAGCGTATGGACGGGTGAAGCTTTCTTT. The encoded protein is CASVWTGEAFF.

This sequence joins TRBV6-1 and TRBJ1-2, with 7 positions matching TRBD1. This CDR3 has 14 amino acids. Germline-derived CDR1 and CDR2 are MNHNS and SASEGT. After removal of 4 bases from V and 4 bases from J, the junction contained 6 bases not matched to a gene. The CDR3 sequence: CASSAYRGSYGYTF. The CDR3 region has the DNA TGTGCCAGCAGTGCTTACAGGGGCTCCTATGGCTACACCTTC.